This is a list of T cell receptor beta chains from one sample in a study of blood T cell repertoires in COVID-19. The method was immunoSEQ multiplex PCR; TCRdb's version includes in-frame clones alone and lacks a portion of them. This sample has about 160,000 clones, with roughly 83% found just once. Source material: peripheral blood. The receptor source for this set is a woman aged 55-69 years with acute or convalescent COVID-19. CDR3s include the opening cysteine and the closing phenylalanine or tryptophan. Fields, in order: V gene, J gene, D gene, clone size, CDR3 protein, CDR3 DNA. D genes are given only for firm matches. Where a row states a size, it is once, few, many or the class of an expanded clone; other rows omit it.

V gene: TRBV3-1/TRBV3-2; J gene: TRBJ1-1; D gene: .; clone size: .; CDR3 protein: CASSRGRGGWNTEAFF; CDR3 DNA: TGTGCCAGCAGCCGCGGCCGTGGGGGGTGGAACACTGAAGCTTTCTTT
V gene: TRBV3-1/TRBV3-2; J gene: TRBJ2-7; D gene: .; clone size: .; CDR3 protein: CASSHPTGTLVSYEQYF; CDR3 DNA: TGTGCCAGCAGCCATCCTACGGGGACATTAGTCTCCTACGAGCAGTACTTC
V gene: TRBV4-3; J gene: TRBJ1-2; D gene: TRBD1; clone size: .; CDR3 protein: CASSQTGGTGYTF; CDR3 DNA: TGCGCCAGCAGCCAGACAGGGGGCACTGGCTACACCTTC
V gene: TRBV19; J gene: TRBJ2-7; D gene: TRBD1; clone size: .; CDR3 protein: CASRSRDRGQEQYF; CDR3 DNA: TGTGCCAGTAGATCCCGGGACAGGGGGCAGGAGCAGTACTTC
V gene: TRBV3-1/TRBV3-2; J gene: TRBJ2-2; D gene: TRBD2; clone size: few; CDR3 protein: CASKRSSGVNTGELFF; CDR3 DNA: TGTGCCAGCAAGAGGTCTAGCGGGGTCAACACCGGGGAGCTGTTTTTT
V gene: TRBV7-2; J gene: TRBJ2-7; D gene: .; clone size: .; CDR3 protein: CASTLGQKGNEQYF; CDR3 DNA: TGTGCCAGCACCCTGGGGCAGAAAGGTAACGAGCAGTACTTC
V gene: TRBV5-5; J gene: TRBJ2-7; D gene: TRBD2; clone size: once; CDR3 protein: CASSLAPRTSGQSYEQYF; CDR3 DNA: TGTGCCAGCAGCTTGGCCCCGAGGACTAGCGGGCAATCCTACGAGCAGTACTTC
V gene: TRBV6-5; J gene: TRBJ1-2; D gene: .; clone size: .; CDR3 protein: CASSNLGGGYTF; CDR3 DNA: TGTGCCAGCAGTAACCTCGGGGGTGGCTACACCTTC
V gene: TRBV9; J gene: TRBJ2-7; D gene: .; clone size: .; CDR3 protein: CASSSRTAVNEQYF; CDR3 DNA: TGTGCCAGCAGCTCCCGGACAGCCGTCAACGAGCAGTACTTC
V gene: TRBV6-5; J gene: TRBJ1-2; D gene: .; clone size: .; CDR3 protein: CASSYSAGGGYTF; CDR3 DNA: TGTGCCAGCAGTTACTCGGCCGGGGGAGGCTACACCTTC
V gene: TRBV14; J gene: TRBJ1-3; D gene: .; clone size: .; CDR3 protein: CASSQARGSLSGNTIYF; CDR3 DNA: TGTGCCAGCAGCCAAGCTAGAGGCAGCCTCTCTGGAAACACCATATATTTT
V gene: TRBV15; J gene: TRBJ1-4; D gene: TRBD1; clone size: .; CDR3 protein: CATSRDNRGLNEKLFF; CDR3 DNA: TGTGCCACCAGCAGAGATAACAGGGGCCTTAATGAAAAACTGTTTTTT
V gene: TRBV5-1; J gene: TRBJ1-2; D gene: .; clone size: .; CDR3 protein: CASSTGLGGYGYTF; CDR3 DNA: TGCGCCAGCAGCACCGGACTGGGGGGCTATGGCTACACCTTC
V gene: TRBV5-1; J gene: TRBJ1-2; D gene: .; clone size: .; CDR3 protein: CASSLEGGNNYGYTF; CDR3 DNA: TGCGCCAGCAGCTTGGAAGGCGGAAATAACTATGGCTACACCTTC
V gene: TRBV7-3; J gene: TRBJ1-2; D gene: TRBD1; clone size: .; CDR3 protein: CASSLTGQGIYGYTF; CDR3 DNA: TGTGCCAGCAGCTTAACTGGACAGGGGATCTATGGCTACACCTTC
V gene: TRBV11-2; J gene: TRBJ2-2; D gene: TRBD2; clone size: .; CDR3 protein: CASSAGLAGAQGWELFF; CDR3 DNA: TGTGCCAGCAGCGCCGGACTAGCGGGGGCGCAAGGCTGGGAGCTGTTTTTT